What follows describes a single TCR beta chain. Its antigen is not known. The CDR3 loop spans 15 amino acids. Germline V lookup: CDR1 SGHKS, CDR2 YYEKEE (reference sequence). Trimming took 0 bases from V and 2 from J, leaving 12 bases between them. This sample stems from a study of cytomegalovirus exposure and HLA in healthy donors. Study results and caveats: Highest at DRB1 and lowest at HLA-C, TCR association rates differed among HLA loci in a later analysis. In vitro testing confirmed three CMV-associated chains as specific for CMV antigens. Roughly uniform sequencing depth across donors was assumed, possibly incorrectly. Analyzed later, most CMV-associated TCR beta chains appeared HLA-restricted.

The study ran its PCR with 60 Vbeta and 13 Jbeta primers. This table comes from immunoSEQ multiplex PCR, and its TCRdb copy is limited to in-frame clones, with some not included. The table lists roughly 100,000 clones, more than 70% of them singletons. The sequenced sample consisted of PBMCs. J is TRBJ2-7 and V is TRBV5-5; D remains ambiguous. The TCR was taken from a female donor in good health and CMV-seronegative. CDR3 sequence reads: CASSLGLFDTYEQYF. DNA of the CDR3: TGTGCCAGCAGCTTGGGACTTTTCGATACCTACGAGCAGTACTTC.